This T cell receptor beta chain appears in the sequencing data of a study of T cells in tumors after PD-1 blockade. Profiling relied on immunoSEQ multiplex PCR, and the TCRdb table lists in-frame clones only, not all of them. The profile covers several thousand clones, with about two thirds appearing a single time and 8.9% taken by the ten largest. The CDR3 length is 14 residues. Germline V gives CDR1 SQVTM, CDR2 ANQGSEA. V was cut by 3 bases and J by 4 bases, with 15 bases left in between. Sequencing used tumor tissue, obtained after anti-PD-1 treatment. This TCR was recovered from a human donor with basal cell carcinoma. The chain carries TRBV29-1 and TRBJ1-2; D is uncertain. CDR3 bases: TGCAGCGTTGACCGTCCCGAACGAGGCTATGGCTACACCTTC. Its protein is CSVDRPERGYGYTF.